This T cell receptor (beta chain) was documented in a study of cytomegalovirus exposure and HLA in healthy donors. Study-wide results and caveats: For most TCR beta V segments, an earlier analysis put the productive rate at about 90% or about 30% of the time. The authors considered a cluster of highly shared sequence variants likely to be a sequencing artifact. In vitro checks showed that a few CMV-associated chains really do target CMV antigens.

PCR amplification relied on 60 Vbeta primers (plus 13 Jbeta primers). Libraries were prepared by immunoSEQ multiplex PCR; TCRdb keeps only in-frame clonotypes and omits some of them. The sample records 200,000 or so clones, 65% to 80% being singletons. For this clone: What it recognizes is unknown.

The CDR3 length is 16 residues. Trimming at V came to 7 bases and at J to 4 bases, leaving 11 bases not matched to a gene. The germline gives CDR1 MNHEY, CDR2 SMNVEV (reference sequence). The source material was PBMCs. The chain employs TRBV27 and TRBJ2-1; 9 nucleotides align to TRBD2. This TCR derives from a man aged 45-65 years in good health and CMV-seronegative. CDR3 sequence (DNA): TGTGCCAGCACCAAGGAGAGTAGCGGGGGTTACAATGAGCAGTTCTTC. Translating gives CASTKESSGGYNEQFF.